Each of the 20 T cell receptor beta chains below was sequenced from the same sample in a study of spatial heterogeneity in lung cancer. TCRdb re-derived calls from the 5' RACE reads in MiXCR, one entry per CDR3 protein. This table has 2,000 to 2,500 distinct CDR3 sequences, more than 20% appearing once. Time point denoted: sample taken at primary tumor resection. Their cognate antigens are unknown. Study findings and constraints: Expanded alpha and beta TCR counts within tumors tracked tumor mutation counts.

The sample in question was lung tumor tissue, obtained at surgery. The receptors shown here come from a male donor with early-stage non-small cell lung cancer.

In the case of this clonotype: The library was designed around alpha chains, so this beta chain is a stray read whose abundance carries little weight. The chain couples TRBV6-2 or TRBV6-3 to TRBJ2-6; D call uncertain. This CDR3 is 13 amino acids long. Germline lookup yields CDR1 MNHEY and CDR2 SVGEGT. V lost 5 bases, J lost 4 bases, and 6 bases lay in between. CDR3 in amino acids: CASSIAGANVLTF. The CDR3 region has the DNA TGTGCCAGCAGTATCGCGGGGGCCAACGTCCTGACTTTC.

About this clonotype itself: A library made for alpha chains picked up this beta chain off target, so its size means little. This sequence joins TRBV11-2 and TRBJ2-7; 7 positions agree with TRBD1. The germline V gene encodes CDR1 SGHAT and CDR2 FQNNGV. This CDR3 region has 14 residues. Losses at the gene ends were 5 bases for V and 5 bases for J; bases not matched to a gene: 9. The DNA of the CDR3 is TGTGCCAGCAGCGGACAGGTCCAACGGGACGAGCAGTACTTC. Translation: CASSGQVQRDEQYF.

Notes on this clonotype: This beta chain came through as a stray read in a library set up for alpha chains, and its size says little. V usage is TRBV20-1 and J usage is TRBJ1-1, with D possibly TRBD1 on 6 matching bases. CDR3 length: 13 residues. Germline V gene sequence: CDR1 DFQATT, CDR2 SNEGSKA (reference sequence). Trimming took 3 bases from V and 5 from J, leaving 13 bases between them. The CDR3 DNA sequence: TGCAGTGCTAGGGACAGCGTATGGACTGAAGCTTTCTTT. This gives the protein CSARDSVWTEAFF.

This clonotype is deemed medium-sized. Since the library was made to target alpha chains, this beta chain is a stray read and its abundance is not meaningful. The J gene is TRBJ2-3, the V gene TRBV28; D is undetermined. V was clipped by 6 bases and J by 2 bases, with 6 bases between them. The CDR3 extends over 12 amino acids. CDR1 is MDHEN, CDR2 SYDVKM, per germline. CDR3 in amino acids: CASRPLTDTQYF. The CDR3 coding sequence is TGTGCCAGCAGGCCACTCACAGATACGCAGTATTTT.

This clonotype turned up a few times. Since the library was made to target alpha chains, this beta chain is a stray read and its abundance is not meaningful. The chain has TRBV9 and TRBJ2-1, with 10 bases matching TRBD2. CDR3 length: 14 amino acids. Germline V gene sequence: CDR1 SGDLS, CDR2 YYNGEE. Trimming took 3 bases from V and 7 from J; bases not matched to a gene: 4. As DNA, the CDR3 is TGTGCCAGCAGCGCCGGGACTAGCGAGAATGAGCAGTTCTTC. Translating gives CASSAGTSENEQFF. The variable domain in full, with the rest retrieved from reference TRBV9 and TRBJ2-1, is DSGVTQTPKHLITATGQRVTLRCSPRSGDLSVYWYQQSLDQGLQFLIQYYNGEERAKGNILERFSAQQFPDLHSELNLSSLELGDSALYFCASSAGTSENEQFFGPGTRLTVL.

In this sample, this clonotype is medium-sized. Because this beta chain is a stray read in a library intended to capture alpha chains, its abundance should not be given much weight. This chain joins TRBV29-1 and TRBJ2-7; 9 bases fit TRBD1. V lost 6 bases, J lost 1 base, and 4 bases stayed unmatched. Germline loops: CDR1 SQVTM, CDR2 ANQGSEA. This CDR3 comprises 13 residues. The CDR3 DNA sequence: TGCAGCGTGGGACAGGGATCGTCCTACGAGCAGTACTTC. Amino acids: CSVGQGSSYEQYF.

Details on this clonotype: The library was built for alpha chains, so this beta chain is an off-target read and its size means little. The chain links TRBV29-1 to TRBJ2-2; D perhaps matches TRBD1 (6 bases). Trimming pared 3 bases from V and 4 bases from J, leaving 9 bases between. The V gene's germline CDR1 is SQVTM and CDR2 ANQGSEA. This CDR3 spans 13 amino acids. CDR3 region: CSVDRGGTGELFF. The CDR3 coding sequence is TGCAGCGTTGACAGGGGCGGCACCGGGGAGCTGTTTTTT.

This clonotype was seen more than once but under ten times. This beta chain is an off-target read within a library intended for alpha chains, so its frequency means little. J is TRBJ2-7 and V is TRBV5-8, with 7 bases aligning to TRBD1. The CDR3 runs to 14 residues. V trimming: 0 bases; J trimming: 2 bases; junction bases outside the gene matches: 2. CDR1 and CDR2 (germline): SGHTS, YDEGEE. In nucleotides, the CDR3 is TGTGCCAGCAGCTTGGGGGACAGTGCCTACGAGCAGTACTTC. Its translation is CASSLGDSAYEQYF. Full variable domain (remainder filled in from reference TRBV5-8 and TRBJ2-7): EAGVTQSPTHLIKTRGQQATLRCSPISGHTSVYWYQQALGLGLQFLLWYDEGEERNRGNFPPRFSGRQFPNYSSELNVNALELEDSALYLCASSLGDSAYEQYFGPGTRLTVT.

This clonotype has just a few counts. Being off target in a library aimed at alpha chains, this beta chain has a size of little meaning. This sequence joins TRBV7-3 and TRBJ2-2, with 7 nucleotides matching TRBD1. V was pared by 5 bases and J by 5 bases, with 2 bases of the junction left unmatched. From germline, CDR1 is SGHTA and CDR2 FQGTGA. The CDR3 covers 13 residues. CDR3 DNA: TGTGCCAGCAGCAAGACAGGGACCGGGGAGCTGTTTTTT. Residues: CASSKTGTGELFF.

This clonotype was recorded a few times. Being off target in a library aimed at alpha chains, this beta chain has a size of little meaning. The V and J genes are TRBV20-1 and TRBJ2-5; weak D call: TRBD2 (6 bases). Germline CDR1 DFQATT, CDR2 SNEGSKA (reference sequence). This CDR3 has 14 residues. The V end lost 5 bases, the J end lost 7 bases, and 20 bases lay between the germline ends. DNA of the CDR3: TGCAGTGCTCTAGAGACCGTCGGGCGGGGGACCCAGTACTTC. This codes for CSALETVGRGTQYF.

Relative to its sample, this clonotype is medium-sized. Within a library made for alpha chains, this beta chain is off target, and its count is uninformative. The chain carries TRBV28 and TRBJ2-1; possibly TRBD1 for D (6 bases). V was pared by 6 bases and J by 8 bases, with 11 bases between. This CDR3 is built from 12 residues. From germline, CDR1 is MDHEN and CDR2 SYDVKM. CDR3 coding DNA: TGTGCCAGCAGGGTCCCAGGGGATGAGCAGTTCTTC. Protein sequence: CASRVPGDEQFF.

About this clonotype: Within a library made for alpha chains, this beta chain is off target, and its count is uninformative. The chain couples TRBV7-9 to TRBJ2-5, with TRBD2 matching over 7 bases. CDR3 size: 13 residues. Unmatched junction bases numbered 5, after V lost 8 bases and J lost 2 bases. Per germline, CDR1 SEHNR and CDR2 FQNEAQ (reference sequence). CDR3 region: CASLSGLQETQYF. CDR3 DNA: TGTGCCAGCCTTAGCGGGCTTCAAGAGACCCAGTACTTC.

The sample holds a few counts of this clonotype. The size of this beta chain means little, since it is a stray read in a library made for alpha chains. The chain uses TRBV11-2 and TRBJ2-5; possible D gene TRBD2, 5 bases. This CDR3 has 13 amino acids. CDR1 is SGHAT and CDR2 is FQNNGV in the germline V gene. V lost 3 bases, J lost 4 bases, and 9 bases lay in between. The CDR3 protein is CASSLSAGETQYF. The CDR3 nucleotides are TGTGCCAGCAGCTTGTCCGCGGGAGAGACCCAGTACTTC. The whole variable domain, remainder taken from reference TRBV11-2 and TRBJ2-5, is EAGVAQSPRYKIIEKRQSVAFWCNPISGHATLYWYQQILGQGPKLLIQFQNNGVVDDSQLPKDRFSAERLKGVDSTLKIQPAKLEDSAVYLCASSLSAGETQYFGPGTRLLVL.

A note on this clonotype: Little can be read into the size of this beta chain, an off-target read in a library designed for alpha chains. This chain connects TRBV24-1 to TRBJ2-3; D gene ambiguous. In germline, CDR1 is KGHDR, CDR2 SFDVKD. CDR3 length: 14 residues. V lost 4 bases to trimming and J lost 5 bases, with 12 bases between them. CDR3: CATSDRGRGDTQYF. DNA for the CDR3: TGTGCCACCAGTGACCGTGGGCGCGGAGATACGCAGTATTTT.

This clonotype was observed a handful of times. This beta chain represents an off-target read in a library built for alpha chains; its size is of limited meaning. The chain couples TRBV6-5 to TRBJ2-7; possible D gene TRBD1, 6 bases. Germline values: CDR1 MNHEY, CDR2 SVGAGI. Trimming took off 3 bases at V and 7 bases at J, with 13 bases between the two ends. The CDR3 has 13 amino acids. This CDR3 is CASSYEGGSEQYF. The CDR3 DNA reads as TGTGCCAGCAGTTATGAAGGGGGATCGGAGCAGTACTTC.

Worth noting for this clonotype: Because the library targeted alpha chains, this beta chain is an off-target read whose size means little. This chain uses TRBV29-1 with TRBJ2-5, with D unclear. V was clipped by 3 bases and J by 3 bases, with 8 bases between them. The germline CDR1 and CDR2 sequences are SQVTM and ANQGSEA. The CDR3 loop spans 12 amino acids. CDR3 loop: CSVDAQKETQYF. The CDR3 DNA reads TGCAGCGTTGACGCCCAGAAAGAGACCCAGTACTTC.

This clonotype is deemed medium-sized (0.01 to 0.1%). This beta chain is a stray sequence in a library constructed for alpha chains; its clone size is not meaningful. The chain combines TRBV12-3 or TRBV12-4 with TRBJ2-7; D unclear. The CDR3 has 13 residues. Trimming cost V 6 bases and J 3 bases, with 12 bases left between them. The CDR3 DNA reads as TGTGCCAGCAGATTCCGTATAGGCTACGAGCAGTACTTC. Amino acids: CASRFRIGYEQYF.

A remark on this clonotype: This beta chain is an unintended read in a library built for alpha chains; its size means little. This chain connects TRBV11-2 to TRBJ2-7; no firm D call. The CDR3 covers 12 residues. Germline loops: CDR1 SGHAT, CDR2 FQNNGV. The germline V and J ends were trimmed by 3 bases and 6 bases, with 9 bases remaining between them. CDR3 bases: TGTGCCAGCAGCTTGAGTCCGGCCGAGCAGTACTTC. Translation: CASSLSPAEQYF. Complete variable domain (other parts from reference TRBV11-2 and TRBJ2-7): EAGVAQSPRYKIIEKRQSVAFWCNPISGHATLYWYQQILGQGPKLLIQFQNNGVVDDSQLPKDRFSAERLKGVDSTLKIQPAKLEDSAVYLCASSLSPAEQYFGPGTRLTVT.

This clonotype has only a few counts. Because the library targeted alpha chains, this beta chain is an off-target read whose size means little. This chain joins TRBV5-1 and TRBJ2-3; D is possibly TRBD2 (5 bases). From germline, CDR1 is SGHRS and CDR2 YFSETQ. CDR3 length: 11 amino acids. Trimming removed 5 bases at V and 6 bases at J, with 7 bases between. CDR3 sequence reads: CASREADTQYF. In DNA, the CDR3 is TGCGCCAGCAGGGAGGCTGATACGCAGTATTTT.

This clonotype was counted a few times. Because this beta chain is a stray read in a library intended to capture alpha chains, its abundance should not be given much weight. This chain joins TRBV20-1 and TRBJ2-1, with TRBD2 matching 11 bases. CDR3 size: 14 residues. The J segment lost 8 bases and the V segment lost 7 bases, leaving 10 bases of the junction unmatched. The V gene's germline CDR1 is DFQATT and CDR2 SNEGSKA (reference sequence). CDR3: CSVLSGRATYEQFF. DNA of the CDR3: TGCAGTGTACTTAGCGGGAGGGCCACCTATGAGCAGTTCTTC.